The clone carrying this T cell receptor (beta chain) was seen at least ten times. Germline V CDR1 and CDR2: SGHAT, FQNNGV. CDR3 size: 15 residues. V lost 6 bases to trimming and J lost 7 bases; unmatched junction nucleotides: 5. Described time point: newly diagnosed GD, antithyroid drugs for less than 3 months. Generation of the TCR library employed RNA extracted from PBMCs. These data come from a study of regulatory T cells in long-lasting Graves disease. To make TCR beta libraries, researchers used iRepertoire HTBI primers and Arm-PCR of CDR3 regions. TCRdb fed the multiplex PCR reads into MiXCR, producing one record per CDR3 protein. Of approximately 400,000 distinct CDR3 sequences listed, roughly 10% are singletons. This sample also belongs to another study, concerning T cells in Graves' hyperthyroidism and ophthalmopathy.

J is TRBJ2-1 and V is TRBV11-2; 14 positions agree with TRBD2. The clonotype was recovered from a woman under 30 with Graves disease. The sequenced sample was peripheral blood mononuclear cells (PBMCs), obtained at new diagnosis, from a patient treated with antithyroid drugs. CDR3 protein: CASSGTSGGWNEQFF. The CDR3 DNA follows: TGTGCCAGCAGTGGGACTAGCGGGGGTTGGAATGAGCAGTTCTTC.